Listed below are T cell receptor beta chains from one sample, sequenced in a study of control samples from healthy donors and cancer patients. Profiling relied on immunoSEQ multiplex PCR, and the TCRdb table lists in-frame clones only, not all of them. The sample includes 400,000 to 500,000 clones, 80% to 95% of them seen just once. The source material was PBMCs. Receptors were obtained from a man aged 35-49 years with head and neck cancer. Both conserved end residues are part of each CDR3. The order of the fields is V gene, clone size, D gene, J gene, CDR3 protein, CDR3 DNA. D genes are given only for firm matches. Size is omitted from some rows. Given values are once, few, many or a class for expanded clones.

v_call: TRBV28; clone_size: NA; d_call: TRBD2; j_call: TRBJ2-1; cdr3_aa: CASSHAGGGNEQFF; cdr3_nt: TGTGCCAGCAGCCATGCGGGGGGCGGCAATGAGCAGTTCTTC
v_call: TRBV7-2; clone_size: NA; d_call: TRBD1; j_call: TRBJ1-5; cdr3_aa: CASSVTGGLNQPQHF; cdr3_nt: TGTGCCAGCAGCGTAACAGGGGGCCTCAATCAGCCCCAGCATTTT
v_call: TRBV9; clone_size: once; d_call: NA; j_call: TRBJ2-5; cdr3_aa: CASSVATRVQETQYF; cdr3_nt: TGTGCCAGCAGCGTAGCTACGAGGGTCCAAGAGACCCAGTACTTC
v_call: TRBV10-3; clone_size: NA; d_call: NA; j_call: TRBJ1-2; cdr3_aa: CAISEGVTAGDYGYTF; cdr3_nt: TGTGCCATCAGTGAGGGAGTAACAGCGGGGGACTATGGCTACACCTTC
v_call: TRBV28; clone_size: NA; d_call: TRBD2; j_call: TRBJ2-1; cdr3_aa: CASSSISGAYNEQFF; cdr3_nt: TGTGCCAGCAGTTCTATTAGCGGGGCCTACAATGAGCAGTTCTTC
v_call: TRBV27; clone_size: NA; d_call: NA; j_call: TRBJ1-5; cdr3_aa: CASSLLAPKVGQPQHF; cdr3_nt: TGTGCCAGCAGTTTATTGGCGCCCAAGGTGGGTCAGCCCCAGCATTTT
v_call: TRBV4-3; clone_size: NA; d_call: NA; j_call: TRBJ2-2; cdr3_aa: CASSGGKGWTGELFF; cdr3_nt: TGCGCCAGCAGCGGGGGAAAGGGGTGGACCGGGGAGCTGTTTTTT
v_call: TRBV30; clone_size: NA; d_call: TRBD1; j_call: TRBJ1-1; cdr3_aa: CAWRTGMGTEAFF; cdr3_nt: TGTGCCTGGAGGACAGGGATGGGGACTGAAGCTTTCTTT
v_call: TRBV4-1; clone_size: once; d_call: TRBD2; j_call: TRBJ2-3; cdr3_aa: CASSQPGTRGDTQYF; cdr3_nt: TGCGCCAGCAGCCAACCCGGGACTAGAGGGGATACGCAGTATTTT
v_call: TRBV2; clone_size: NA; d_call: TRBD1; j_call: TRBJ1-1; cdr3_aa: CASSQTGTTEAFF; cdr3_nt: TGTGCCAGCAGTCAGACAGGGACCACTGAAGCTTTCTTT
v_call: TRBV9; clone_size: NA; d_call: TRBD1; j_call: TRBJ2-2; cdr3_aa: CASRATGENTGELFF; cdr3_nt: TGTGCCAGCAGAGCGACAGGGGAGAACACCGGGGAGCTGTTTTTT
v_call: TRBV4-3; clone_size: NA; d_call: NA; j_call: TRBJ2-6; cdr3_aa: CASSQDLGSGANVLTF; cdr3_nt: TGCGCCAGCAGCCAAGATTTGGGATCTGGGGCCAACGTCCTGACTTTC
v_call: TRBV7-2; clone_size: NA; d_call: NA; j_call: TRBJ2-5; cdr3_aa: CASSLYRVGEETQYF; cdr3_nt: TGTGCCAGCAGCCTATACAGGGTAGGGGAAGAGACCCAGTACTTC
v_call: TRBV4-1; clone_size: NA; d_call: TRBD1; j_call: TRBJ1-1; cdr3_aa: CASSQRTGVNTEAFF; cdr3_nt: TGCGCCAGCAGCCAGAGGACAGGGGTGAACACTGAAGCTTTCTTT
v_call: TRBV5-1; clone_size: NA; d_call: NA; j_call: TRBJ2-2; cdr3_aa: CASSPSGGPNTGELFF; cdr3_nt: TGCGCCAGCAGCCCTTCCGGGGGACCAAACACCGGGGAGCTGTTTTTT
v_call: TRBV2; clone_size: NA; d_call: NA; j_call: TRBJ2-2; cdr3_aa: CASSVARRALANTGELFF; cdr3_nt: TGTGCCAGCAGTGTTGCCCGCCGGGCGCTCGCGAACACCGGGGAGCTGTTTTTT
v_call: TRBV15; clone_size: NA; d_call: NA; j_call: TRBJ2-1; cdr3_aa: CATSRVAGSYNEQFF; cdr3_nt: TGTGCCACCAGCAGGGTCGCGGGCTCCTACAATGAGCAGTTCTTC
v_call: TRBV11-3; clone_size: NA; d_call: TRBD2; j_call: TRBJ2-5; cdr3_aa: CASSLSMRLAGQETQYF; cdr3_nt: TGTGCCAGCAGCTTAAGTATGCGGCTAGCGGGGCAAGAGACCCAGTACTTC
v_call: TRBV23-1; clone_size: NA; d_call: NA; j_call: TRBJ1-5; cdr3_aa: CASSHRSNQPQHF; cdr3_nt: TGCGCCAGCAGTCACAGGAGCAATCAGCCCCAGCATTTT
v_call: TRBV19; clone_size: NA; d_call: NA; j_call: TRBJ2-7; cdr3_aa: CASKRQRNSYEQYF; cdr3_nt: TGTGCCAGTAAACGACAGCGCAACTCCTACGAGCAGTACTTC
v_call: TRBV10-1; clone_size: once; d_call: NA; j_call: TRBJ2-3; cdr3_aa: CASSERPSGTDTQYF; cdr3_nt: TGCGCCAGCAGTGAGCGGCCGTCAGGCACAGATACGCAGTATTTT
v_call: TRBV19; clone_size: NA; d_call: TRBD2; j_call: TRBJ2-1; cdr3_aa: CASSIVLAGGSSYNEQFF; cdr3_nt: TGTGCCAGTAGTATAGTACTAGCGGGGGGTAGCTCCTACAATGAGCAGTTCTTC
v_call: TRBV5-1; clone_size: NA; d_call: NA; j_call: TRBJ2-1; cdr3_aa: CASSLAAVGGSYNEQFF; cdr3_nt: TGCGCCAGCAGCTTGGCTGCGGTCGGGGGCTCCTACAATGAGCAGTTCTTC
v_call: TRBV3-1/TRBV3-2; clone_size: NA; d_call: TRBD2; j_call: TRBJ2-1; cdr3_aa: CASSQNPAGGNEQFF; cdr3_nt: TGTGCCAGCAGCCAGAATCCAGCGGGAGGGAATGAGCAGTTCTTC
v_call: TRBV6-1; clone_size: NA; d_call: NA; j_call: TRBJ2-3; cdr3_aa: CASSEGLQSTDTQYF; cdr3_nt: TGTGCCAGCAGTGAAGGACTACAGAGCACAGATACGCAGTATTTT
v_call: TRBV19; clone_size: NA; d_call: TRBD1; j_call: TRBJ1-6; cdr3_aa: CASSIEGANSPLHF; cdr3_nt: TGTGCCAGTAGTATTGAGGGGGCAAATTCACCCCTCCACTTT
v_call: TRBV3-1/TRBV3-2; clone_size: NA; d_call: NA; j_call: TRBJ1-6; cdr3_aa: CASSQESELSYNSPLHF; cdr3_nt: TGTGCCAGCAGCCAAGAATCAGAGCTCAGCTATAATTCACCCCTCCACTTT
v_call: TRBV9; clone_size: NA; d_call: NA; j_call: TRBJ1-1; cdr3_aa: CASGDEAFF; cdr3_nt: TGTGCCAGCGGGGACGAAGCTTTCTTT
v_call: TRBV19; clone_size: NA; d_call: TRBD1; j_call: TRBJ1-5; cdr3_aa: CASSSNRGLNDYSNQPQHF; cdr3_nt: TGTGCCAGTAGTAGCAACAGGGGGCTTAACGATTATAGCAATCAGCCCCAGCATTTT
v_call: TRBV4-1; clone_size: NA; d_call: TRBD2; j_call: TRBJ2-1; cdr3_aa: CASKPSGNSEQFF; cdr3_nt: TGCGCCAGCAAGCCAAGCGGGAACTCTGAGCAGTTCTTC
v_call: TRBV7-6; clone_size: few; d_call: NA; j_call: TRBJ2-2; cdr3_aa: CASSLTPAWTVANTGELFF; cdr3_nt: TGTGCCAGCAGCTTAACACCGGCCTGGACGGTCGCGAACACCGGGGAGCTGTTTTTT
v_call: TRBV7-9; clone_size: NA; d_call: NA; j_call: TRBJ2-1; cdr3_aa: CASSLEAEQVYNEQFF; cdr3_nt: TGTGCCAGCAGCTTAGAGGCAGAGCAGGTATACAATGAGCAGTTCTTC
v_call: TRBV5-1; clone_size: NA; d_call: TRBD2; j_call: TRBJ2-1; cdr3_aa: CASSPGLAGVGEQFF; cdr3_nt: TGCGCCAGCAGTCCGGGACTAGCGGGAGTAGGTGAGCAGTTCTTC
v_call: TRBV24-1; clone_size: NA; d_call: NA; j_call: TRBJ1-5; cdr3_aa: CATRLQGWDQPQHF; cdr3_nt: TGTGCCACCAGACTACAGGGTTGGGATCAGCCCCAGCATTTT
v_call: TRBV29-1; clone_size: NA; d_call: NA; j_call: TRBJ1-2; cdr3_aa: CSVGKTADYGYTF; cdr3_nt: TGCAGCGTTGGAAAGACGGCGGACTATGGCTACACCTTC
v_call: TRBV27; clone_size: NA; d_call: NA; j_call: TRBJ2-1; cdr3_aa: CASSLSYYNEQFF; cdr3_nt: TGTGCCAGCAGTTTATCCTACTACAATGAGCAGTTCTTC
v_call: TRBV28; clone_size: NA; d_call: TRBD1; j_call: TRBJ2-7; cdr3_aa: CATGQGPYEQYF; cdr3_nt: TGTGCCACCGGACAGGGTCCCTACGAGCAGTACTTC
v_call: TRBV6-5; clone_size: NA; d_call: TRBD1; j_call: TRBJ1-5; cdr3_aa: CATTSTGRGNQPQHF; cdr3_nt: TGTGCCACTACCTCGACAGGGAGGGGAAATCAGCCCCAGCATTTT
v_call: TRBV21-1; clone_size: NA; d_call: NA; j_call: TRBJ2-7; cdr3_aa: CASVSSRGDYEQYF; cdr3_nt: TGTGCCAGCGTCTCCAGCAGGGGTGACTACGAGCAGTACTTC
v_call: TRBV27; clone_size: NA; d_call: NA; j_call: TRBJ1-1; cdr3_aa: CASSRWAGNTEAFF; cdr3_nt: TGTGCCAGCAGCCGCTGGGCAGGGAACACTGAAGCTTTCTTT
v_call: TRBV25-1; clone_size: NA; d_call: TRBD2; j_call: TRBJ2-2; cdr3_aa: CASSVSGGGTGELFF; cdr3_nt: TGTGCCAGCAGTGTTAGCGGGGGAGGTACCGGGGAGCTGTTTTTT
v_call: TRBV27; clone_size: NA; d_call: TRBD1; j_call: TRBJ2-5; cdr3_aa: CASSFNRGQETQYF; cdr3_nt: TGTGCCAGCAGTTTCAACAGGGGCCAAGAGACCCAGTACTTC
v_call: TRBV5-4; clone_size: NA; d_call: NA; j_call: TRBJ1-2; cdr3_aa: CASSLPGTNYGYTF; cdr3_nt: TGTGCCAGCAGCTTACCAGGGACTAACTATGGCTACACCTTC
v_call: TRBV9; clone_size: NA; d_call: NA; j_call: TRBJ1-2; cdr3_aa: CASSVATGSGYTF; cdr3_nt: TGTGCCAGCAGCGTAGCCACAGGGAGTGGCTACACCTTC
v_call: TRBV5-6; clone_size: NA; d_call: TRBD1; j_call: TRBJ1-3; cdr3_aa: CASSSRQGKRGNTIYF; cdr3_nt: TGTGCCAGCAGCTCCCGACAGGGGAAGAGGGGAAACACCATATATTTT
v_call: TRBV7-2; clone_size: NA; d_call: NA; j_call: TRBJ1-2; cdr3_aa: CASSLRGADYGYTF; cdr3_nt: TGTGCCAGCAGCCTCAGGGGCGCGGACTATGGCTACACCTTC
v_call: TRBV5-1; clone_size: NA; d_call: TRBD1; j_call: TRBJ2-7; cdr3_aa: CASSLGQGAYEQYF; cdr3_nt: TGCGCCAGCAGCCTCGGACAGGGGGCCTACGAGCAGTACTTC
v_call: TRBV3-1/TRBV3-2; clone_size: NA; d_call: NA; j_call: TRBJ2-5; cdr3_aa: CASSQEGETQYF; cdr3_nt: TGTGCCAGCAGCCAAGAAGGGGAGACCCAGTACTTC
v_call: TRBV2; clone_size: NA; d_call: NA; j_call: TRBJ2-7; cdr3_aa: CASSEASVRGNEQYF; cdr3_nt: TGTGCCAGCAGTGAAGCTAGCGTGCGAGGGAACGAGCAGTACTTC
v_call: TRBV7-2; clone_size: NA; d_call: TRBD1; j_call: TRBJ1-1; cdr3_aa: CASSPRTGNTEAFF; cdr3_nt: TGTGCCAGCAGCCCACGGACAGGGAACACTGAAGCTTTCTTT
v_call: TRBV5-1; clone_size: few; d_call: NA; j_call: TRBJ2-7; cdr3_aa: CASSLADRPTYEQYF; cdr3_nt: TGCGCCAGCAGCTTGGCCGACAGACCTACCTACGAGCAGTACTTC